Detailed here is one TCR beta chain. The antigen is not known. The data belong to a study of T cells expressing NK-cell markers. Making the TCR beta cDNA relied on 5'RACE template switching with UMIs. TCRdb derives one entry per CDR3 protein from the 5' RACE reads, leaving out DNA. In all, the sample yields about 260,000 distinct CDR3 sequences. This CDR3 has 14 residues. The germline V gene has CDR1 SGHAT and CDR2 FQNNGV. Broader study findings: Leadership of the CD3+CD56-NKG2C+ fraction also belonged to these clonotypes in a few donors.

The sequenced sample was blood T cells: a sorted CD56 or NKG2C T cell subset, CD4+ or CD8+ T cells, or bulk PBMC T cells (not recorded which). The J gene is TRBJ2-3, the V gene TRBV11-2; TCRdb selects TRBD2, and the lack of DNA leaves this call unchecked. This TCR was sampled from a woman aged 18 to 75 in good health. The CDR3 loop is CASRTMTSTDTQYF.